This entry describes one TCR beta chain. There are 16 residues in the CDR3. Trimming took off 1 base at V and 1 base at J, with 11 bases between the two ends. Germline loops: CDR1 KGHSH, CDR2 LQKENI. These data belong to a study of T cell responses to AZD1222 COVID-19 vaccine. Clones were sequenced by immunoSEQ multiplex PCR, and TCRdb holds only the in-frame ones, with some missing. Here the sample spans 150,000 to 200,000 clones, about 92% being singletons. This TCR was recovered from an adult in good health. The chain couples TRBV18 to TRBJ1-5, with a tentative D call TRBD1 (5 bases). The material sequenced was peripheral blood, taken on day 0 of AZD1222 vaccination. CDR3: CASSPQGAGSNQPQHF. The CDR3 coding sequence is TGTGCCAGCTCACCACAGGGCGCAGGGAGCAATCAGCCCCAGCATTTT.